A selection of T cell receptor beta chains follows, all from one sample in a study of blood T cell repertoires in COVID-19. Assay used: immunoSEQ multiplex PCR; TCRdb lists only in-frame clones, some missing. The table lists about 360,000 clones, around 87% of them singletons. The sequenced sample was PBMCs or T cells enriched from blood (not recorded which). These receptor sequences come from a man aged 25 to 40 who had recovered from COVID-19. CDR3s include the opening cysteine and the closing phenylalanine or tryptophan. D genes are given only for firm matches. Part of the rows lack a size; the others show once, few, many or a class for expanded clones.

j_gene: TRBJ1-1; abundance: NA; v_gene: TRBV12-3/TRBV12-4; d_gene: NA; CDR3aa: CASSLRPNTEAFF; CDR3nt: TGTGCCAGCAGTTTGAGGCCCAACACTGAAGCTTTCTTT
j_gene: TRBJ1-1; abundance: NA; v_gene: TRBV18; d_gene: NA; CDR3aa: CASSPKPGANTEAFF; CDR3nt: TGTGCCAGCTCACCAAAGCCAGGCGCCAACACTGAAGCTTTCTTT
j_gene: TRBJ1-2; abundance: NA; v_gene: TRBV3-1/TRBV3-2; d_gene: NA; CDR3aa: CASSQFTGVGYTF; CDR3nt: TGTGCCAGCAGCCAATTCACGGGGGTTGGCTACACCTTC
j_gene: TRBJ1-1; abundance: NA; v_gene: TRBV27; d_gene: NA; CDR3aa: CASRHISGRNTEAFF; CDR3nt: TGTGCCAGCAGGCACATCTCCGGGAGGAACACTGAAGCTTTCTTT
j_gene: TRBJ2-1; abundance: NA; v_gene: TRBV7-6; d_gene: NA; CDR3aa: CASSLAWGPDNEQFF; CDR3nt: TGTGCCAGCAGCTTAGCCTGGGGGCCAGACAATGAGCAGTTCTTC
j_gene: TRBJ2-7; abundance: NA; v_gene: TRBV7-8; d_gene: TRBD2; CDR3aa: CASSLGAPGLAFSYEQYF; CDR3nt: TGTGCCAGCAGCTTAGGGGCTCCGGGACTAGCGTTTTCCTACGAGCAGTACTTC
j_gene: TRBJ1-6; abundance: NA; v_gene: TRBV2; d_gene: TRBD1; CDR3aa: CASNSQGRSSPLHF; CDR3nt: TGTGCCAGCAACTCACAGGGGCGAAGTTCACCCCTCCACTTT
j_gene: TRBJ1-6; abundance: NA; v_gene: TRBV4-3; d_gene: TRBD1; CDR3aa: CASSQDETGRIYNSPLHF; CDR3nt: TGCGCCAGCAGCCAAGATGAGACAGGGAGAATCTATAATTCACCCCTCCACTTT
j_gene: TRBJ1-2; abundance: NA; v_gene: TRBV6-5; d_gene: NA; CDR3aa: CASSYSLEGLYGYTF; CDR3nt: TGTGCCAGCAGTTACTCGTTGGAGGGTCTGTACGGCTACACCTTC
j_gene: TRBJ1-1; abundance: NA; v_gene: TRBV30; d_gene: NA; CDR3aa: CAWSYRQASEAFF; CDR3nt: TGTGCCTGGAGTTATCGACAGGCCTCTGAAGCTTTCTTT
j_gene: TRBJ1-2; abundance: once; v_gene: TRBV29-1; d_gene: NA; CDR3aa: CSVGAPYGYTF; CDR3nt: TGCAGCGTTGGGGCTCCCTATGGCTACACCTTC
j_gene: TRBJ2-1; abundance: NA; v_gene: TRBV6-5; d_gene: NA; CDR3aa: CASRDTVNEQFF; CDR3nt: TGTGCCAGCAGGGACACTGTCAATGAGCAGTTCTTC
j_gene: TRBJ2-1; abundance: NA; v_gene: TRBV6-5; d_gene: NA; CDR3aa: CASSSLVGVEFF; CDR3nt: TGTGCCAGCAGTTCTCTCGTCGGGGTAGAGTTCTTC
j_gene: TRBJ1-2; abundance: once; v_gene: TRBV6-5; d_gene: TRBD1; CDR3aa: CASTTGTATNYGYTF; CDR3nt: TGTGCCAGCACTACCGGGACAGCTACTAACTATGGCTACACCTTC
j_gene: TRBJ1-4; abundance: NA; v_gene: TRBV4-3; d_gene: NA; CDR3aa: CASSPGRGDEKLFF; CDR3nt: TGCGCCAGCAGCCCGGGGAGGGGGGATGAAAAACTGTTTTTT
j_gene: TRBJ1-4; abundance: NA; v_gene: TRBV3-1/TRBV3-2; d_gene: TRBD1; CDR3aa: CASSQDWDHRGQVKLFF; CDR3nt: TGTGCCAGCAGCCAAGATTGGGATCACAGGGGCCAGGTAAAACTGTTTTTT
j_gene: TRBJ2-5; abundance: NA; v_gene: TRBV5-1; d_gene: NA; CDR3aa: CASSSTIGETQYF; CDR3nt: TGCGCCAGCAGCTCAACGATCGGGGAGACCCAGTACTTC
j_gene: TRBJ1-2; abundance: NA; v_gene: TRBV7-9; d_gene: TRBD1; CDR3aa: CASSLHFTVRDSYGYTF; CDR3nt: TGTGCCAGCAGCTTACATTTTACCGTAAGGGACAGCTATGGCTACACCTTC